Described below is a single T cell receptor beta chain sequence and its context. Its antigen is not known. The CDR3 covers 15 residues. Germline CDR1 reads SGHAT; CDR2 reads FQDESV (reference sequence). Trimming took off 3 bases at V and 1 base at J, with 10 bases between the two ends. These data belong to a study of coeliac disease. Across the whole study: Refractory coeliac disease type I meant no gluten-free diet response for over 12 months. The study, taken as a whole, reports: Cross-contamination between intraepithelial and lamina propria cells was possible. Largely private TRB repertoires meant most sequences were sample-unique.

Produced via immunoSEQ multiplex PCR; TCRdb's table is partial and in-frame only. The sample has approximately 9,100 clones; 57% are singletons. V gene TRBV11-1 combines with J gene TRBJ1-5, with D possibly TRBD1 on 5 matching bases. This TCR derives from a woman aged 60-70 years with celiac disease. Sample: intraepithelial lymphocytes from the gut. For the CDR3, the DNA is TGTGCCAGCAGCTTGACTGGGGGGAGCAATCAGCCCCAGCATTTT. This translates into CASSLTGGSNQPQHF.